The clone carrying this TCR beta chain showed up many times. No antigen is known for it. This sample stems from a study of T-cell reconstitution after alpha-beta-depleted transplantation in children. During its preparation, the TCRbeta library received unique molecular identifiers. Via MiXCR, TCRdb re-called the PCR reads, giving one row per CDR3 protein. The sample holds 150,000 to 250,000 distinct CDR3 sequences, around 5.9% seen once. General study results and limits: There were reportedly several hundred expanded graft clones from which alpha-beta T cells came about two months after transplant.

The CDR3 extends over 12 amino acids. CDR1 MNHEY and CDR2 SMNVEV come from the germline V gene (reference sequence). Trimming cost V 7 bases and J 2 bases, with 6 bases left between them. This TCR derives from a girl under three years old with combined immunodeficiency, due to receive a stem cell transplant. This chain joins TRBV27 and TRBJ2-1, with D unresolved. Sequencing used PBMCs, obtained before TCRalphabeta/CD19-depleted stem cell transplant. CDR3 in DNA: TGTGCCAGCACTGGGGCCTACAATGAGCAGTTCTTC. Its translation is CASTGAYNEQFF.